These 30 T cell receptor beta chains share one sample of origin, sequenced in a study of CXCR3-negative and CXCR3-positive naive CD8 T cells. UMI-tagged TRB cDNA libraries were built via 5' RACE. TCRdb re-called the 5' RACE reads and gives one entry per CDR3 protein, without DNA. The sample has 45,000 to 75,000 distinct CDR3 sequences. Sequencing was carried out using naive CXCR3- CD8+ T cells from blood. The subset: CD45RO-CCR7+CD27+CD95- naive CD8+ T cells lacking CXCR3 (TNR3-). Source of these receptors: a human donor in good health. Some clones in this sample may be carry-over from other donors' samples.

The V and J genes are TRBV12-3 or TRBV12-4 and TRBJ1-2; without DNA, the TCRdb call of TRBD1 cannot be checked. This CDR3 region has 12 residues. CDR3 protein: CASISLGGNYTF.

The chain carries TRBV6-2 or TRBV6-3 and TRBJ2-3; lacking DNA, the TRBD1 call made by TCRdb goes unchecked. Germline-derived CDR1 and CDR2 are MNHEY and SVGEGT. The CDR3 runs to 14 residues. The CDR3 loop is CASSYVDITDTQYF.

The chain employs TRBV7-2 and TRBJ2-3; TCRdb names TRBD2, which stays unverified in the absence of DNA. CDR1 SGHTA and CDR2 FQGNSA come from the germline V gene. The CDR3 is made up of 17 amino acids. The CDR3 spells CASSSRRGPRGTDTQYF.

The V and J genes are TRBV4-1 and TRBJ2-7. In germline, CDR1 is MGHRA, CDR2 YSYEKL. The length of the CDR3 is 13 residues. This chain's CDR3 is CASSQGPSYEQYF.

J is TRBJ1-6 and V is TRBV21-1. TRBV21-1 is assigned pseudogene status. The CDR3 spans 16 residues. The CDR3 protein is CAGSKVGGSSNSPLHF.

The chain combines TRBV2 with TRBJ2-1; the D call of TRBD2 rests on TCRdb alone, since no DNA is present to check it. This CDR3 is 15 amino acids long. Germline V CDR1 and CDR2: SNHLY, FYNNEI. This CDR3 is CASSFTGTRGNEQFF.

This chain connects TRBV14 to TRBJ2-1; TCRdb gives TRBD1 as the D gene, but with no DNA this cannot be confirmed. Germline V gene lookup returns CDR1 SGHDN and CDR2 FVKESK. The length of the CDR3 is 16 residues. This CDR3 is CASSHHDRVPYNEQFF. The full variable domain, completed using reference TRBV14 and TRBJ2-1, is EAGVTQFPSHSVIEKGQTVTLRCDPISGHDNLYWYRRVMGKEIKFLLHFVKESKQDESGMPNNRFLAERTGGTYSTLKVQPAELEDSGVYFCASSHHDRVPYNEQFFGPGTRLTVL.

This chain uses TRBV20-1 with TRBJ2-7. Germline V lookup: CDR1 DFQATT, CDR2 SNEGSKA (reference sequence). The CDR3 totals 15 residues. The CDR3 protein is CSARDASSSTYEQYF.

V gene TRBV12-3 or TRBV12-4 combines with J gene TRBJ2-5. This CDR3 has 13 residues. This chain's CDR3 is CASSLTKQETQYF.

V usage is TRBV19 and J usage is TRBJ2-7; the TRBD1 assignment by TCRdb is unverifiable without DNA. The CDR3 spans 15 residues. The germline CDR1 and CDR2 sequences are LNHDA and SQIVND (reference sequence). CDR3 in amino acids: CASAGQGGGAYEQYF.

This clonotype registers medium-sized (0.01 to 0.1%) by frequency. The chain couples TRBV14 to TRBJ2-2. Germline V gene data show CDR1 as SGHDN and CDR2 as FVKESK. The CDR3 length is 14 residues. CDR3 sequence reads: CASSHNWNTGELFF.

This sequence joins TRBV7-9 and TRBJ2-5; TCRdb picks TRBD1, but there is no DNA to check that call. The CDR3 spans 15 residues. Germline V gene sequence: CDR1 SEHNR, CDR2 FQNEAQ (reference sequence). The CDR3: CTSSYRGTDQETQYF.

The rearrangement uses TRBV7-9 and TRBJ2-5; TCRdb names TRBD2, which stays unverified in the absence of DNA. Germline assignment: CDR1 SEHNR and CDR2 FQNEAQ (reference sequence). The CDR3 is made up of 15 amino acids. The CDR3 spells CASSSLATWEETQYF.

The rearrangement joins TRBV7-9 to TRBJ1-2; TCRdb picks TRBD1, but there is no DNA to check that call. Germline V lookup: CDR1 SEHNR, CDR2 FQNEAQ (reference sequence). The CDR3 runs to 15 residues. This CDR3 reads CASSLSLGRPEGYTF.

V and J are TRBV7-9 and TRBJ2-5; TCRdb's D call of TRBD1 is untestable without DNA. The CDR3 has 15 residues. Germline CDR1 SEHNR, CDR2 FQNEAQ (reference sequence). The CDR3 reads CASSPPPLALETQYF.

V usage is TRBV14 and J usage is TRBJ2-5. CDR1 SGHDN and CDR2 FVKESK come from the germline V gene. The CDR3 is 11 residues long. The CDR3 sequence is CASSQEGTQYF.

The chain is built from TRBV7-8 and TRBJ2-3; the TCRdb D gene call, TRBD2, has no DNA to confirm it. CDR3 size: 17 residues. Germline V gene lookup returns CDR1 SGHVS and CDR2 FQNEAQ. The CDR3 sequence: CASSPHRLATSTDTQYF.

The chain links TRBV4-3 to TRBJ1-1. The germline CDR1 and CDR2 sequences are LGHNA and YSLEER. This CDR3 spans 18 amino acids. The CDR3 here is CASSFDHGEAVMNTEAFF.

This chain's CDR3 is CASSLGIGDSPLHF. The rearrangement links TRBV7-9 to TRBJ1-6. This CDR3 is 14 amino acids long. Germline CDR1 is SEHNR and CDR2 is FQNEAQ (reference sequence).

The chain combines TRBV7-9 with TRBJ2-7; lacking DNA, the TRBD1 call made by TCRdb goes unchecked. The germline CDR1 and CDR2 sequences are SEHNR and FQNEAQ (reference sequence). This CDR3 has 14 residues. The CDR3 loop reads CASSLVTGSGEQYF. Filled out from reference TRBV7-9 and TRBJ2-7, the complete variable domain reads DTGVSQNPRHKITKRGQNVTFRCDPISEHNRLYWYRQTLGQGPEFLTYFQNEAQLEKSRLLSDRFSAERPKGSFSTLEIQRTEQGDSAMYLCASSLVTGSGEQYFGPGTRLTVT.

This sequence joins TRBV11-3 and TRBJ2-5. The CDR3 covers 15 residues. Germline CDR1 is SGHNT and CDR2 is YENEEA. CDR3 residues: CASSPLDPYQETQYF.

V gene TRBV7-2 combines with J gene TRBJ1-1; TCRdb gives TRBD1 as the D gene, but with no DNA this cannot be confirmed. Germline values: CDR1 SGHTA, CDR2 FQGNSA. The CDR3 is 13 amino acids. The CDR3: CASSDRTGGWAFF.

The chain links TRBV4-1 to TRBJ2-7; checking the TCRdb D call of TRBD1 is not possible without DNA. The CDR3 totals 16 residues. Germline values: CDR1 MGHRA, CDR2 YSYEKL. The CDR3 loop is CASSQEEARGSYEQYF.

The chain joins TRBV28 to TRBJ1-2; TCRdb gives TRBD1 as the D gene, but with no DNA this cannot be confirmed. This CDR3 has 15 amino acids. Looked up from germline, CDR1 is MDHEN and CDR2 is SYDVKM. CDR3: CASSPFVGYRDGYTF.

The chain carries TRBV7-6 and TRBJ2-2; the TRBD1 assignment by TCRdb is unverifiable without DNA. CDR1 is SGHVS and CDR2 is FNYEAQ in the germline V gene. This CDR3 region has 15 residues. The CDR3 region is CASSLGTDSTGELFF.

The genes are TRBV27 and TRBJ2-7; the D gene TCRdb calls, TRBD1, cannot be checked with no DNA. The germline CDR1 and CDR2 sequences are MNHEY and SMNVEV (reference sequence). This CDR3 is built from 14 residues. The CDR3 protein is CASGGKDASYEQYF.

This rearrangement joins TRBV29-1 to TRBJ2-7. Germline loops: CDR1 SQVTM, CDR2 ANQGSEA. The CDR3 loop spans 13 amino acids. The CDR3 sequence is CSVDFGIYNEQYF.

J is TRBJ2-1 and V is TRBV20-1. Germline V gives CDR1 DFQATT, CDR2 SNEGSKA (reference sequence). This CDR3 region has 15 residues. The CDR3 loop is CSADGLWRAYNEQFF.

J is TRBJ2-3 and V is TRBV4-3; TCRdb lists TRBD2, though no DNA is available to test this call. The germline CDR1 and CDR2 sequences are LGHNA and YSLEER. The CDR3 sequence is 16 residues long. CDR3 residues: CASSQDRGGGADTQYF.

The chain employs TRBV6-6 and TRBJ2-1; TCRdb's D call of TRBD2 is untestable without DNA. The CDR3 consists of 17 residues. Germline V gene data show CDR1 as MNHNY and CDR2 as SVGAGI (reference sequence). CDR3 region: CASSHSGLAGGYNEQFF.